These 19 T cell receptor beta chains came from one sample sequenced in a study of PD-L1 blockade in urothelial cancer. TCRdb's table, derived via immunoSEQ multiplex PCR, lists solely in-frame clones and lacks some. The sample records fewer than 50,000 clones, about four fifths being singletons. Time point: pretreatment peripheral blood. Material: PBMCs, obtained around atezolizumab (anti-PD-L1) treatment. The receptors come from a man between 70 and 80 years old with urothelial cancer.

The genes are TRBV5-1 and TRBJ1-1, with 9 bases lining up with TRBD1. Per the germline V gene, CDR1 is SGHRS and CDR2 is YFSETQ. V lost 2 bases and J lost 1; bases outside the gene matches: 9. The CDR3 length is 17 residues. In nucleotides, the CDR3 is TGCGCCAGCAGCTTTGCGGTACAGGGGGCCCAGAACACTGAAGCTTTCTTT. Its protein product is CASSFAVQGAQNTEAFF.

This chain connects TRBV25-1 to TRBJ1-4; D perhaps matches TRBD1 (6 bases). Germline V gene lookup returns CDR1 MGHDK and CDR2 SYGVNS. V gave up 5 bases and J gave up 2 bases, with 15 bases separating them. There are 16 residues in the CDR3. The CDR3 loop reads CASSPPPGHTNEKLFF. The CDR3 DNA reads TGTGCCAGCAGTCCCCCGCCGGGACATACTAATGAAAAACTGTTTTTT.

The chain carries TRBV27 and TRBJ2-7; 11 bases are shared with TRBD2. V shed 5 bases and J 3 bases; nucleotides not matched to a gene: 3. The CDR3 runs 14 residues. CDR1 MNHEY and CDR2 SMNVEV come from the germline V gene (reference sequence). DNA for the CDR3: TGTGCCAGCAGTCTAGCGGGAGGATACTACGAGCAGTACTTC. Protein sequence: CASSLAGGYYEQYF.

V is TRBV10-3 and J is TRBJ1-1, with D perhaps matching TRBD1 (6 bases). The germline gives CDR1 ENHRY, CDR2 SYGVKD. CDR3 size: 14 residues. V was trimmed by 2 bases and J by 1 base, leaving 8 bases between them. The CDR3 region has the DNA TGTGCCATCAGTGAGGCCAGGGGGAACACTGAAGCTTTCTTT. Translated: CAISEARGNTEAFF.

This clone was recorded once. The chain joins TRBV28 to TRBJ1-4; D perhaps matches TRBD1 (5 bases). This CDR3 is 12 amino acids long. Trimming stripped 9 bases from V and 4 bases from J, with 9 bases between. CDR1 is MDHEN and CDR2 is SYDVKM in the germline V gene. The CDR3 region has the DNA TGTGCCAGTGGGGGGGTTAATGAAAAACTGTTTTTT. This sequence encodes CASGGVNEKLFF.

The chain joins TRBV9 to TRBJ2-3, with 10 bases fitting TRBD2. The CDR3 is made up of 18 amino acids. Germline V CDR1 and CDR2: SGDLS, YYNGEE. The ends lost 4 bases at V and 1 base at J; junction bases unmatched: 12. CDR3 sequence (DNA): TGTGCCAGCAGCCCCGGGACTAGCGCCTGGGAGGGCACAGATACGCAGTATTTT. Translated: CASSPGTSAWEGTDTQYF.

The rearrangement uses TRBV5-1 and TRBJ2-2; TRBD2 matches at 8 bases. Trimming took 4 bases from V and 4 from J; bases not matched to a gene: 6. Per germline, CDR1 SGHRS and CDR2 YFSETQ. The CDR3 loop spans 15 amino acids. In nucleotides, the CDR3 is TGCGCCAGCAGCCCCGCGGCGGGGGGCACCGGGGAGCTGTTTTTT. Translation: CASSPAAGGTGELFF.

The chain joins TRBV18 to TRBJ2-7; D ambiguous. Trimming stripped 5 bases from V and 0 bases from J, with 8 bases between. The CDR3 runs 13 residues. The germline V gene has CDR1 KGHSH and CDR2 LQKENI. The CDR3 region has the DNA TGTGCCAGCTCAGACGAGGACTCCTACGAGCAGTACTTC. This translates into CASSDEDSYEQYF.

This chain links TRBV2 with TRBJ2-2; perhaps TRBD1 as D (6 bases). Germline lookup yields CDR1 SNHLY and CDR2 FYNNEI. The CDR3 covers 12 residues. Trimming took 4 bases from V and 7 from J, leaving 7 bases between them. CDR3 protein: CASSGGGGELFF. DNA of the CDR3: TGTGCCAGCAGTGGAGGGGGCGGGGAGCTGTTTTTT.

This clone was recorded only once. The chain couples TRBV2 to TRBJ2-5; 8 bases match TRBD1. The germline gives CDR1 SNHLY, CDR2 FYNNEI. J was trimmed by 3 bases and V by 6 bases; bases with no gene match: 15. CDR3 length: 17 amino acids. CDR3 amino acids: CASSPQGRGLYEETQYF. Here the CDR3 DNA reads TGTGCCAGCAGCCCCCAAGGCAGGGGGCTTTACGAAGAGACCCAGTACTTC.

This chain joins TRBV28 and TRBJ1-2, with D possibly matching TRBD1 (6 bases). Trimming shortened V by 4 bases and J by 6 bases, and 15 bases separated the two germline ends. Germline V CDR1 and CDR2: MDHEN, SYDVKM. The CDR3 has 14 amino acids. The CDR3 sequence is CASSSQGRTDGYTF. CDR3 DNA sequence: TGTGCCAGCAGTTCACAGGGAAGGACGGATGGCTACACCTTC.

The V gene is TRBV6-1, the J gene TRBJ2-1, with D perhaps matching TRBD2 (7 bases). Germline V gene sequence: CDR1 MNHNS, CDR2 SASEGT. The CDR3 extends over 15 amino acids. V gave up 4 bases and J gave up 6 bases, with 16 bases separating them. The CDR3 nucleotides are TGTGCCAGCAGTGCCCGAGGACTAGGGGGCAATGAGCAGTTCTTC. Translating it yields CASSARGLGGNEQFF.

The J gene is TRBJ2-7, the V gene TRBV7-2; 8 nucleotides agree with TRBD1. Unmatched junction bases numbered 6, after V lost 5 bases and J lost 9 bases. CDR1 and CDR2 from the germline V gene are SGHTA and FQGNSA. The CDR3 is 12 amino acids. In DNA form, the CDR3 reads TGTGCCAGCAGCCTCCAGGGGGCCCGGCAGTACTTC. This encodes CASSLQGARQYF.

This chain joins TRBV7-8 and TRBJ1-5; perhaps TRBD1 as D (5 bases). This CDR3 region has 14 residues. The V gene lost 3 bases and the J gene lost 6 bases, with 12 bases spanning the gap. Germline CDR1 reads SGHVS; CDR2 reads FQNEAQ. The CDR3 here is CASSLAGLAQPQHF. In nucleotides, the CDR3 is TGTGCCAGCAGCTTGGCAGGGTTGGCTCAGCCCCAGCATTTT.

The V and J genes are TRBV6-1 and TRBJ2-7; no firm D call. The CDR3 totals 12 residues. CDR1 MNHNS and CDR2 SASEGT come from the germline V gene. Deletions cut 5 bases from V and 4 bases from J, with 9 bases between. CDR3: CASSSTEYEQYF. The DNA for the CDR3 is TGTGCCAGCAGTTCTACAGAATACGAGCAGTACTTC.

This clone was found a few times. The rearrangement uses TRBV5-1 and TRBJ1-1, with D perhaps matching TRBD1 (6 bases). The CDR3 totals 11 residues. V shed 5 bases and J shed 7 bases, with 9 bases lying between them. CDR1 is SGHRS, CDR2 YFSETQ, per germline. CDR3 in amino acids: CASRRGREAFF. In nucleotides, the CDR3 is TGCGCCAGCAGGCGGGGGCGTGAAGCTTTCTTT.

The CDR3 region is CASSLAGVRYGYTF. In DNA, the CDR3 is TGTGCCAGCAGCTTGGCAGGGGTCCGGTATGGCTACACCTTC. The V call is TRBV5-4, the J call TRBJ1-2; D may be TRBD1 (6 bases). Germline CDR1 is SGHNT and CDR2 is YYREEE (reference sequence). V dropped 0 bases and J dropped 5 bases, with 11 bases sitting between them. The CDR3 consists of 14 residues.

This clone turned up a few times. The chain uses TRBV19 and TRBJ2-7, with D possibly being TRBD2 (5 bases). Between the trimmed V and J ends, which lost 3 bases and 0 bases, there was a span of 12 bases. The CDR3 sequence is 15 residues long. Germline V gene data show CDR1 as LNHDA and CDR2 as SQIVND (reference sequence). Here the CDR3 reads CASSIGRGSSYEQYF. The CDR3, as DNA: TGTGCCAGTAGTATTGGGCGAGGGAGCTCCTACGAGCAGTACTTC.

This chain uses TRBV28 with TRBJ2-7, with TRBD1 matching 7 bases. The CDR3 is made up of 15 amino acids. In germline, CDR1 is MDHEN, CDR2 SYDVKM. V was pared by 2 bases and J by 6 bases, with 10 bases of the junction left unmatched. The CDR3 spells CASSLIDREYSEQYF. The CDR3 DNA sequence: TGTGCCAGCAGTTTAATTGACAGGGAATATAGCGAGCAGTACTTC.